This TCR beta chain was captured by sequencing in a study of cytomegalovirus exposure and HLA in healthy donors. Study in general: Unique TCRs numbering around 80 million, obtained from HLA-typed donors, made up an early data release.

General observations from the study: TCR beta chain V- and J-gene trimming was linked, in a later analysis, to a missense variant in DCLRE1C. According to the study, 150 to 200 TCR beta chains were cytomegalovirus-associated. Among TCR sequences, most were rare, though some public TCRs appeared in many donors.

60 Vbeta and 13 Jbeta primers were used in PCR. Sequencing used immunoSEQ multiplex PCR; TCRdb keeps in-frame clones, though not all of them. The table records more than 95,000 clones, around 84% of them present only once. The CDR3 is made up of 15 amino acids. Trimming left V 7 bases short and J 6 bases short, with 19 bases between. Germline CDR1 is MGHRA and CDR2 is YSYEKL. A remark on this clone: Antigen specificity is unknown.

The clonotype was recovered from a man aged 25-45 years in good health and CMV-seronegative. J is TRBJ1-5 and V is TRBV4-1, with a tentative D call TRBD1 (6 bases). The sequencing sample was made of PBMCs. The CDR3 region is CASTAREQGFQPQHF. CDR3 sequence (DNA): TGCGCCAGCACCGCAAGAGAACAGGGTTTTCAGCCCCAGCATTTT.